This record looks at one T cell receptor beta chain sequence and its context. These data originate in a study of low-dose radiotherapy and immunotherapy resistance in tumors. First-strand cDNA used TRAV- and TRBV-specific primers, covering alpha and beta chains. TCR amplification ran 15 to 25 PCR cycles using constant-region and V-primer adapter primers. TCRdb recomputed calls from the reads with MiXCR, one row per CDR3 protein. The table has 14,000 to 15,000 distinct CDR3 sequences, under 60% seen once. Germline V gene lookup returns CDR1 SQVTM and CDR2 ANQGSEA. The CDR3 is 13 amino acids. V dropped 6 bases and J dropped 8 bases, with 20 bases sitting between them.

This chain links TRBV29-1 with TRBJ2-7, with a weak D call TRBD1 (6 bases). This sequence was found in a human donor with advanced metastatic prostate, ovarian, gallbladder or colorectal cancer (not recorded which). This table probably holds off-target reads from a library built for another chain. The chain's CDR3 is CSVTGHIGNQQYF. The CDR3 nucleotides are TGCAGCGTCACGGGACATATCGGAAATCAGCAGTACTTC.